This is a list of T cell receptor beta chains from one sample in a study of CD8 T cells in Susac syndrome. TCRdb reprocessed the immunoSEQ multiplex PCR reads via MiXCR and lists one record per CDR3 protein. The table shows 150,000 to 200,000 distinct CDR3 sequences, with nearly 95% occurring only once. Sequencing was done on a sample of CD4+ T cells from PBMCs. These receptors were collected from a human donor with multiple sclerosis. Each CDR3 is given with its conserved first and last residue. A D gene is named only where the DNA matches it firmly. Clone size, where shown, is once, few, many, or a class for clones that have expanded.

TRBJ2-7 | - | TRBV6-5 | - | TGTGCCAGCAGCAAAGACTCCTCCTACGAGCAGTACTTC | CASSKDSSYEQYF
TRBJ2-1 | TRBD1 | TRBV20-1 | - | TGCAGTGCTAGAGGGGGACGGGACAGGAATTGGCAGGGGTTCTTTGAGCAGTTCTTC | CSARGGRDRNWQGFFEQFF
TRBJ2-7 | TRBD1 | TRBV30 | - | TGTGCCTGGAGACAGGGGCCCGCCTACGAGCAGTACTTC | CAWRQGPAYEQYF
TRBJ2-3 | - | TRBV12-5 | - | TGTCCATTTGGGACGCGGGCTTATTTT | CPFGTRAYF
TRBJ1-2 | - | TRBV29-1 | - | TGCAGCGTTGACTTTAGGGCTGGCTACACCTTC | CSVDFRAGYTF
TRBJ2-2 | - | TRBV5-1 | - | TGCGCCAGCAGCTTGGCCACATTTACCGGGGAGCTGTTTTTT | CASSLATFTGELFF
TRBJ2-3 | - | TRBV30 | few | TGTGCCTGGAGTACTTACACAGATACGCAGTATTTT | CAWSTYTDTQYF
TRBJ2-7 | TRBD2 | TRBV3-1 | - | TGTGCCAGCAGCCCTAGCGGGGTAGACGAGCAGTACTTC | CASSPSGVDEQYF
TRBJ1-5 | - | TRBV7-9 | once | TGTGCCAGCAGCTTGGACCGGGGGGAAGGCAATCAGCCCCAGCATTTT | CASSLDRGEGNQPQHF
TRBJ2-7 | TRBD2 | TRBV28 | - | TGTGCCAGCAGTGGGACTAGCGGGAGGTCCAGCCCGCTATACGAGCAGTACTTC | CASSGTSGRSSPLYEQYF
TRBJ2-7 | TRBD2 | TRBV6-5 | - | TGTGCCAGCAGTTACTCCCTAGCGGGGTCCTTCAGGCAGTACTTC | CASSYSLAGSFRQYF
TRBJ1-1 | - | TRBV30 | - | TGTGCCTGGAGTGATGGGGGTAGGACTGAAGCTTTCTTT | CAWSDGGRTEAFF
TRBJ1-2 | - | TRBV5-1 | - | TGCGCCAGCAGCTTGGACAGGCCCACGGGCTACACCTTC | CASSLDRPTGYTF
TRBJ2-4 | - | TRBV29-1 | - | TGCAGCGTTGAAGGACAGGCCAAAAACATTCAGTACTTC | CSVEGQAKNIQYF
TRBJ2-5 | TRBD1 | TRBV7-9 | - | TGTGCCAGCACCATGTGGGACAGGCGAGGAGAGACCCAGTACTTC | CASTMWDRRGETQYF
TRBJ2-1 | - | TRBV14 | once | TGTGCCAGCAGCCCCTGGACCTCCTACAATGAGCAGTTCTTC | CASSPWTSYNEQFF
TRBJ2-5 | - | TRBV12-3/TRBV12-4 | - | TGTGCCAGCAGTCTGGGGAGCCCCTATCGTGGGACCCAGTACTTC | CASSLGSPYRGTQYF